This entry lists 8 T cell receptor beta chains sequenced from one sample in a study of T-cell reconstitution after alpha-beta-depleted transplantation in children. As it was prepared, the TCRbeta library received unique molecular identifiers. Using its own MiXCR run on the PCR reads, TCRdb lists one record per CDR3 protein. The data show approximately 270,000 distinct CDR3 sequences, roughly 9.5% seen once. This material consisted of PBMCs from the stem cell graft donor, taken from the stem cell graft. The receptors were gathered from a human donor who donated a stem cell graft to a child with SCID.

The V and J genes are TRBV2 and TRBJ2-4, with 10 bases fitting TRBD1. V lost 0 bases and J lost 9; bases outside the gene matches: 2. This CDR3 is 14 amino acids long. CDR1 and CDR2 (germline): SNHLY, FYNNEI. The CDR3 DNA follows: TGTGCCAGCAGTGAAGCAGGGACAGGGGTCATTCAGTACTTC. As protein: CASSEAGTGVIQYF.

There are a few counts of this clonotype. This chain joins TRBV12-5 and TRBJ2-3; the D gene is possibly TRBD2 (6 bases). CDR3 length: 14 amino acids. V lost 4 bases, J lost 12 bases, and 20 bases lay in between. Looked up from germline, CDR1 is LGHNT and CDR2 is FRNRAP. CDR3 protein: CASGSQVAAGLQYF. CDR3 DNA sequence: TGTGCTAGTGGTTCTCAGGTGGCAGCGGGCCTTCAGTATTTT.

This clonotype occurred many times. CDR3 in amino acids: CASSSPRTRTYEQYF. The CDR3 DNA sequence: TGTGCCAGCAGTTCCCCGAGGACTAGAACCTACGAGCAGTACTTC. This chain connects TRBV27 to TRBJ2-7, with 7 bases identical to TRBD2. V gave up 4 bases and J gave up 2 bases; unmatched junction bases: 8. The germline V gene encodes CDR1 MNHEY and CDR2 SMNVEV (reference sequence). CDR3 length equals 15 residues.

This clonotype was seen only a few times. The chain is built from TRBV5-1 and TRBJ2-2, with D perhaps given as TRBD1 or TRBD2 (6 bases each). The V gene's germline CDR1 is SGHRS and CDR2 YFSETQ. Trimming shortened V by 0 bases and J by 6 bases, and 12 bases separated the two germline ends. CDR3 length equals 15 residues. The CDR3 region is CASSLVQEGAGELFF. DNA of the CDR3: TGCGCCAGCAGCTTGGTCCAGGAGGGGGCCGGGGAGCTGTTTTTT.

This clonotype was found a few times. J is TRBJ2-3 and V is TRBV5-6; maybe TRBD2 (5 bases). Germline V gene sequence: CDR1 SGHDT, CDR2 YYEEEE. The V end lost 2 bases, the J end lost 6 bases, and 10 bases lay between the germline ends. The CDR3 is made up of 13 amino acids. The CDR3 sequence: CASSFGGWDTQYF. As DNA, the CDR3 is TGTGCCAGCAGCTTTGGCGGGTGGGATACGCAGTATTTT.

In its sample, this clonotype was seen a few times. The chain recombines TRBV6-5 with TRBJ1-3, with 10 bases aligning to TRBD1. Germline assignment: CDR1 MNHEY and CDR2 SVGAGI. V lost 5 bases and J lost 7; bases outside the gene matches: 8. The CDR3 covers 15 residues. The DNA for the CDR3 is TGTGCCAGCAGTCGGGGGACAGGGGAATGGAACACCATATATTTT. It encodes CASSRGTGEWNTIYF.

V and J are TRBV29-1 and TRBJ2-7; tentative D call: TRBD1 (6 bases). Germline CDR1 SQVTM, CDR2 ANQGSEA. There are 19 residues in the CDR3. V lost 7 bases, J lost 2 bases, and 33 bases lay in between. The CDR3 protein is CSAQGRARGGETITYEQYF. Here the CDR3 DNA reads TGCAGCGCCCAGGGTCGGGCTAGAGGGGGAGAAACCATAACCTACGAGCAGTACTTC.

This clonotype was recorded at least ten times. This sequence joins TRBV11-2 and TRBJ2-7; TRBD2 matches at 12 bases. Trimming at V came to 5 bases and at J to 5 bases, leaving 4 bases not matched to a gene. Germline V gives CDR1 SGHAT, CDR2 FQNNGV. CDR3 size: 14 residues. The CDR3 DNA sequence: TGTGCCAGCAGCAGTACTAGCGGGGGGAACGAGCAGTACTTC. Protein product: CASSSTSGGNEQYF.